The present T cell receptor beta chain was sequenced within a study of T cells in Graves' hyperthyroidism and ophthalmopathy. Study information: Before treatment of any kind, peripheral blood was taken at initial diagnosis.

This CDR3 comprises 16 residues. The germline V gene encodes CDR1 GTSNPN and CDR2 SVGIG (reference sequence). V gave up 4 bases and J gave up 0 bases; unmatched junction bases: 10. General study results and limits: The blood repertoire included most of the expanded thyroid clonotypes above 0.001.

Uncontrolled infection, other autoimmune disease, pregnancy or lactation barred patients from enrollment. This clonotype was counted many times. Its antigen is unknown. TCR beta CDR3 region amplification was performed from RNA transcripts. Initially, a first-round RT-PCR of the TCR CDR3 employed the HTBI primer set. From the multiplex PCR reads, TCRdb called clonotypes with MiXCR, one entry per CDR3 protein. The table has some 570,000 distinct CDR3 sequences, more than 15% seen once. The sequence was obtained from a young woman with Graves' ophthalmopathy. Sequencing input: blood. The V and J genes are TRBV30 and TRBJ2-3; TRBD2 matches 7 bases. The CDR3: CAWTPGASGSTDTQYF. The DNA for the CDR3 is TGTGCCTGGACCCCCGGGGCTAGCGGAAGCACAGATACGCAGTATTTT.